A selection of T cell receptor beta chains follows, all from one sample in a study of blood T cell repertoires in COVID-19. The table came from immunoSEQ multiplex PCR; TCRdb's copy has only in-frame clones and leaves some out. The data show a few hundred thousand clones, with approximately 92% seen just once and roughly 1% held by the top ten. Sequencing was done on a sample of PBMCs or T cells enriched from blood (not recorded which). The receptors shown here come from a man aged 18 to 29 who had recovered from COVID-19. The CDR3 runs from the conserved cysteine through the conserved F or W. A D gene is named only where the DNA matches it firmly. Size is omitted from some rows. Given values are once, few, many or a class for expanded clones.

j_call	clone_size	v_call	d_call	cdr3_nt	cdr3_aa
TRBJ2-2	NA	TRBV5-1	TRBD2	TGCGCCAGCAGCGGACTAGCGGGAGACACCGGGGAGCTGTTTTTT	CASSGLAGDTGELFF
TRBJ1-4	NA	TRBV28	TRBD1	TGTGCCAGCAGTTTACCCAGGGGGAATGAAAAACTGTTTTTT	CASSLPRGNEKLFF
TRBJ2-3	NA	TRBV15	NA	TGTGCCACCAGCAGAGTTTTAGCGGCAACAGATACGCAGTATTTT	CATSRVLAATDTQYF
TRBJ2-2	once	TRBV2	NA	TGTGCCAGCAGGGAGACCGGGGAGCTGTTTTTT	CASRETGELFF
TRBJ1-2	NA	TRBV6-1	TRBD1	TGTGCCAGCAGTGAACTGGGACAGGGAAACTATGGCTACACCTTC	CASSELGQGNYGYTF
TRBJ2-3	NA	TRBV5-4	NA	TGTGCCACCGGCCGAGGGGATACGCAGTATTTT	CATGRGDTQYF
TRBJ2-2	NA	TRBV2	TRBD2	TGTGCCAGCAGTGCACTAGCGGGAATTACCGGGGAGCTGTTTTTT	CASSALAGITGELFF
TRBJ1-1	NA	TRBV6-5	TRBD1	TGTGCCATAGGGACAGGGTCGTACACTGAAGCTTTCTTT	CAIGTGSYTEAFF
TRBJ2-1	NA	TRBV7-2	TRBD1	TGTGCCAGCAGATCTACCGGACAGGGGTGCTACAATGAGCAGTTCTTC	CASRSTGQGCYNEQFF
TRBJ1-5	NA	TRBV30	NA	TGTGCCTGGAGTTCCCCAGGTCGTTGGCCCCAGCATTTT	CAWSSPGRWPQHF
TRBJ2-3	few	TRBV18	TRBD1	TGTGCCAGCTCACCTCGACAGGGCTCTAGCACAGATACGCAGTATTTT	CASSPRQGSSTDTQYF
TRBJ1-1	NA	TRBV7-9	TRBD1	TGTGCCAGCAGCCCGCGGACAGGGGGAAAGGCTTTCTTT	CASSPRTGGKAFF
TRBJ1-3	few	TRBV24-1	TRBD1	TGTGCCACCAGTGACGACAGGGGCTCTGGAAACACCATATATTTT	CATSDDRGSGNTIYF
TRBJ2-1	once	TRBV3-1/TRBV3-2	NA	TGTGCCAGCAGCCAAGTACCTAGTGATGAGCAGTTCTTC	CASSQVPSDEQFF
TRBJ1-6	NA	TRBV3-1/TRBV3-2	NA	TGTGCCAGCAGCCAACGGACTGGGGATTCACCCCTCCACTTT	CASSQRTGDSPLHF
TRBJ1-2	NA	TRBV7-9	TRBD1	TGTGCCAGCAGCTCATCGACAGGGCGGTATGGCTACACCTTC	CASSSSTGRYGYTF
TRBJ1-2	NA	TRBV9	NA	TGTGCCAGCAGCGTAGAAGAGGGAAGTGGCTATGGCTACACCTTC	CASSVEEGSGYGYTF
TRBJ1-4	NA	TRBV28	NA	TGTGCCAGTCGGAGGGGAACCATTAATGAAAAACTGTTTTTT	CASRRGTINEKLFF
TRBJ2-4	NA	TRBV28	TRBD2	TGTGCCAGCACCCGGGCGGGGGAGTTGGACAAAAACATTCAGTACTTC	CASTRAGELDKNIQYF
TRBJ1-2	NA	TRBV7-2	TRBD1	TGTGCCAGCAGCTTAGTTCAGGGGGAGTATTCTGGCTACACCTTC	CASSLVQGEYSGYTF
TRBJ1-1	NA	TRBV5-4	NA	TGTGCCAGCAGCTTGGTGACCCAGGGGGAAGCTTTCTTT	CASSLVTQGEAFF
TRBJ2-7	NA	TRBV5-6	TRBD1	TGTGCCAGCAGCTTGGCCGCGACAGGGACCTACGAGCAGTACTTC	CASSLAATGTYEQYF
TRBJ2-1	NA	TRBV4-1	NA	TGCGCCAGCAGCCAAGAGGGGCAGGGCTACAATGAGCAGTTCTTC	CASSQEGQGYNEQFF
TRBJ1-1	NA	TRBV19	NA	TGTGCCAGTAGTATAGCTATGAACACTGAAGCTTTCTTT	CASSIAMNTEAFF
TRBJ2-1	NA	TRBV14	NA	TGTGCCAGCAGCCCGCCCTATTATCATGACAAACACAATGAGCAGTTCTTC	CASSPPYYHDKHNEQFF
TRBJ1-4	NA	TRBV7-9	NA	TGTGCCAGCCCCCAGGGGCTCGGAGAAAAACTGTTTTTT	CASPQGLGEKLFF
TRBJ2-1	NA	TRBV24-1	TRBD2	TGTGCCACCAGACATAGCGGGGGGGCGAATGAGCAGTTCTTC	CATRHSGGANEQFF
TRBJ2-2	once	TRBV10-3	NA	TGTGCCATCAGGAGGACAAAGAACACCGGGGAGCTGTTTTTT	CAIRRTKNTGELFF
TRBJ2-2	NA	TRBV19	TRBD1	TGTGCCAGTAGTATAAACAGGGGGCGGACCGGGGAGCTGTTTTTT	CASSINRGRTGELFF
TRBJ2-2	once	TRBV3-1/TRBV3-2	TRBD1	TGTGCCAGCACCTCAGGGGAAAGGGGGACAGGGACCGGGGAGCTGTTTTTT	CASTSGERGTGTGELFF
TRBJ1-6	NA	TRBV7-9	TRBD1	TGTGCCAGCAGCTCGCGGACAGGGCACTATAATTCACCCCTCCACTTT	CASSSRTGHYNSPLHF
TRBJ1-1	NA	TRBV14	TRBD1	TGTGCCAGCAGACACTCCTTAGAGGACAGGGCAGGAACTGAAGCTTTCTTT	CASRHSLEDRAGTEAFF
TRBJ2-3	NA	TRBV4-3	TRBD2	TGCGCCAGCAGCCTCCAGACTAGCGCCGAGGATACGCAGTATTTT	CASSLQTSAEDTQYF
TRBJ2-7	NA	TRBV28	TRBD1	TGTGCCAGCAGCTCACCCGGACAGGGCTACGAGCAGTACTTC	CASSSPGQGYEQYF
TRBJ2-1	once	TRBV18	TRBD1	TGTGCCAGCTCACCTATGGGACAGGGTACCTACAATGAGCAGTTCTTC	CASSPMGQGTYNEQFF
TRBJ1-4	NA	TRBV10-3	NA	TGTGCCATCAGTTTGACGGGGGGGAATGAAAAACTGTTTTTT	CAISLTGGNEKLFF
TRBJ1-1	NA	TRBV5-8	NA	TGTGCCAGCAGCTTTCTCGGTTTGGTCCACACTGAAGCTTTCTTT	CASSFLGLVHTEAFF
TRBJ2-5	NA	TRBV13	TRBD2	TGTGCCAGCAGCTTTACGGCGGGAGGCCTCCAAGAGACCCAGTACTTC	CASSFTAGGLQETQYF
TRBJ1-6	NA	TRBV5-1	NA	TGCGCCAGCAGCTTGGAAGGATTGGAGAAAGACCGCCCTAAACGTAATTCACCCCTCCACTTT	CASSLEGLEKDRPKRNSPLHF
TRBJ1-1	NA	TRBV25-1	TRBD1	TGTGCCAGCAGACGGACAGGAGAAACTGAAGCTTTCTTT	CASRRTGETEAFF
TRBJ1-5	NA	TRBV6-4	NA	TGTGCCAGCAGTGACTCGACGGGTGTGGGTCAGCCCCAGCATTTT	CASSDSTGVGQPQHF
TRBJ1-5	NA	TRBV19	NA	TGTGCCACCAAAGGGGTCGGGAATCAGCCCCAGCATTTT	CATKGVGNQPQHF
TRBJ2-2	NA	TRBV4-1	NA	TGCGCCAGCAGCCAAGTGTATTCCGGGGAGCTGTTTTTT	CASSQVYSGELFF
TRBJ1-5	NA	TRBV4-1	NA	TGCGCCAGCAGCCAAGATAACCTACAGCCCCAGCATTTT	CASSQDNLQPQHF
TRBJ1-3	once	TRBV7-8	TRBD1	TGTGCCAGCAGCCTCCTGGACAGGGGAGGAAGCACCATATATTTT	CASSLLDRGGSTIYF
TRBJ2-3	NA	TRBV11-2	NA	TGTGCCAGCAGCTTAGCGTTAGTAGATACGCAGTATTTT	CASSLALVDTQYF
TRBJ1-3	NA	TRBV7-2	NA	TGTGCCAGCAGCTTGGGACATAGCTCTGGAAACACCATATATTTT	CASSLGHSSGNTIYF
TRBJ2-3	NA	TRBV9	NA	TGTGCCAGCAGCGTTAGGGGAGGCCCAAGCACAGATACGCAGTATTTT	CASSVRGGPSTDTQYF
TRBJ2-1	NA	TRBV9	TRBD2	TGTGCCAGCAGCGCCCCCAAGTCAGTATCTAGCGGGGCCCAGTATGAGCAGTTCTTC	CASSAPKSVSSGAQYEQFF
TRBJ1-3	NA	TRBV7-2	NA	TGTGCCAGCAGCTTAACCCAGGGGCCTTTCACTTACTCTGGAAACACCATATATTTT	CASSLTQGPFTYSGNTIYF
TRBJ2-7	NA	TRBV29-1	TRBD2	TGCAGCGTTGGGACTAGCGGGAGTTACGAGCAGTACTTC	CSVGTSGSYEQYF
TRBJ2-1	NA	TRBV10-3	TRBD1	TGTGCCACCTTACCCGGGACAGGGGGCGATGAGCAGTTCTTC	CATLPGTGGDEQFF
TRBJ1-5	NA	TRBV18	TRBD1	TGTGCCAGCTCACCAAACGCCGGGACAGCTAATCAGCCCCAGCATTTT	CASSPNAGTANQPQHF
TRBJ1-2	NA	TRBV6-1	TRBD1	TGTGCCAGCAGTGAAGCGAGGGGCAGGGGGAACTATGGCTACACCTTC	CASSEARGRGNYGYTF
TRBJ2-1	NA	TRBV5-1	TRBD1	TGCGCCAGCAGCTTGGAAGGACAGGGGGGGTTCTTC	CASSLEGQGGFF
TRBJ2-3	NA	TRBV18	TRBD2	TGTGCCAGCTCAAAAAATAGCGGGGCCTTCACAGATACGCAGTATTTT	CASSKNSGAFTDTQYF